The present T cell receptor beta chain was sequenced within a study of T cell responses to AZD1222 COVID-19 vaccine. Study-wide results and limits: Once two AZD1222 doses were given, Spike-specific TCR breadth and depth went up.

In regard to this clone: The antigen is unknown.

Here immunoSEQ multiplex PCR was the method, and the copy in TCRdb shows in-frame clones only, minus some. Here the sample spans about 160,000 clones, about 90% being singletons. Sequencing used peripheral blood, obtained on day 0 of AZD1222 vaccination. The sequence came from an adult in good health.

The CDR3 region is CASGAGNSPLHF. CDR3 bases: TGTGCCAGCGGGGCAGGGAATTCACCCCTCCACTTT. V usage is TRBV9 and J usage is TRBJ1-6, with D possibly being TRBD1 (5 bases). V lost 7 bases to trimming and J lost 7 bases, with 9 bases between them. CDR3 size: 12 residues. Germline CDR1 SGDLS, CDR2 YYNGEE.